Following are 20 T cell receptor beta chains from one sample sequenced in a study of cytomegalovirus exposure and HLA in healthy donors. Vbeta (60) and Jbeta (13) primers were used in the PCR. The method was immunoSEQ multiplex PCR; TCRdb's version includes in-frame clones alone and lacks a portion of them. The top ten hold about 3.9% of the sample, which has roughly 120,000 clones, approximately 80% seen once. The specimen sequenced was PBMCs. All receptors come from a woman younger than 45 in good health and CMV-seronegative.

The V gene is TRBV27, the J gene TRBJ1-5; 9 bases map to TRBD1. CDR1 and CDR2 (germline): MNHEY, SMNVEV (reference sequence). CDR3 size: 15 residues. With 8 bases clipped from V and 6 bases from J, the junction kept 11 bases outside the gene matches. The CDR3 protein is CASSVGQGSRQPQHF. The CDR3 DNA reads as TGTGCCAGCTCAGTAGGACAGGGGTCGCGTCAGCCCCAGCATTTT.

This chain uses TRBV27 with TRBJ2-5; TRBD2 matches 8 bases. The J call may be incorrect, as the DNA end agrees better with TRBJ2-7. The CDR3 runs to 19 residues. Germline V gene lookup returns CDR1 MNHEY and CDR2 SMNVEV (reference sequence). Written as DNA, the CDR3 is TGTGCCAGCAGTACCCATGCCCCACGGAATAGCGGGATTGCCTACGAGCAGTACTTC. This codes for CASSTHAPRNSGIAYEQYF.

In its sample, this clone was seen a few times. J is TRBJ1-5 and V is TRBV28; no definite D call. Germline V gene lookup returns CDR1 MDHEN and CDR2 SYDVKM. V was pared by 5 bases and J by 4 bases, with 15 bases between. The CDR3 length is 15 residues. The CDR3 nucleotides read TGTGCCAGCAGTCCCGGATTAGCCGGGAATCAGCCCCAGCATTTT. It codes for CASSPGLAGNQPQHF.

The chain couples TRBV28 to TRBJ2-7; D possibly corresponds to TRBD1 (6 bases). CDR3 length: 15 amino acids. Trimming pared 4 bases from V and 3 bases from J, leaving 16 bases between. Germline loops: CDR1 MDHEN, CDR2 SYDVKM. The CDR3 is CASSSHADRLYEQYF. The CDR3 region has the DNA TGTGCCAGCAGTTCACACGCAGACAGGCTCTACGAGCAGTACTTC.

The chain joins TRBV7-3 to TRBJ2-5; 8 bases line up with TRBD2. The V and J ends lost 1 base and 2 bases, in that order; junction bases with no gene match: 9. The CDR3 is 17 residues long. Germline assignment: CDR1 SGHTA and CDR2 FQGTGA. The CDR3 region is CASSLILAARGQETQYF. In DNA, the CDR3 is TGTGCCAGCAGCTTAATACTAGCGGCACGGGGACAAGAGACCCAGTACTTC. Looking up the rest from reference TRBV7-3 and TRBJ2-5 gives the full variable domain: GAGVSQTPSNKVTEKGKYVELRCDPISGHTALYWYRQSLGQGPEFLIYFQGTGAADDSGLPNDRFFAVRPEGSVSTLKIQRTERGDSAVYLCASSLILAARGQETQYFGPGTRLLVL.

This chain connects TRBV9 to TRBJ2-2; TRBD1 might be the D (6 bases). The CDR3 is 13 residues long. Germline V CDR1 and CDR2: SGDLS, YYNGEE. Trimming removed 4 bases from V and 4 bases from J, with 8 bases in between. CDR3 DNA: TGTGCCAGCAGCCAGGGGCTCACCGGGGAGCTGTTTTTT. It encodes CASSQGLTGELFF.

The V and J genes are TRBV5-6 and TRBJ2-7; 8 bases align to TRBD1. Germline V gene sequence: CDR1 SGHDT, CDR2 YYEEEE. The CDR3 is 14 amino acids. The V and J ends lost 4 bases and 2 bases, in that order; junction bases with no gene match: 5. CDR3 DNA: TGTGCCAGCAGCCACCTGGACAGGGCCTACGAGCAGTACTTC. Its protein product is CASSHLDRAYEQYF.

This rearrangement joins TRBV19 to TRBJ1-5, with TRBD1 matching over 9 bases. V gave up 6 bases and J gave up 2 bases; unmatched junction bases: 5. There are 15 residues in the CDR3. Looked up from germline, CDR1 is LNHDA and CDR2 is SQIVND (reference sequence). In DNA form, the CDR3 reads TGTGCCAGTAGAGGACAGGGGTTACGCAATCAGCCCCAGCATTTT. It translates to CASRGQGLRNQPQHF.

V and J are TRBV27 and TRBJ2-1; D is unclear. Deletions cut 4 bases from V and 4 bases from J, with 14 bases between. Germline CDR1 is MNHEY and CDR2 is SMNVEV (reference sequence). The CDR3 has 15 residues. CDR3 sequence: CASSSLFGEYNEQFF. The CDR3 bases are TGTGCCAGCAGTTCCCTTTTCGGAGAGTACAATGAGCAGTTCTTC.

The chain links TRBV6-5 to TRBJ1-3, with 9 bases fitting TRBD1. Germline lookup yields CDR1 MNHEY and CDR2 SVGAGI. V trimming: 5 bases; J trimming: 3 bases; junction bases outside the gene matches: 5. The length of the CDR3 is 15 residues. DNA of the CDR3: TGTGCCAGCAGTCAGGGACAGGGAAGTGGAAACACCATATATTTT. It codes for CASSQGQGSGNTIYF.

This chain links TRBV7-8 with TRBJ1-2, with D possibly TRBD1 on 5 matching bases. The CDR3 sequence is 15 residues long. Per the germline V gene, CDR1 is SGHVS and CDR2 is FQNEAQ. Between the trimmed V and J ends, which lost 1 base and 5 bases, there was a span of 14 bases. The chain's CDR3 is CASSLGGDGGYGYTF. DNA of the CDR3: TGTGCCAGCAGCTTAGGAGGGGACGGGGGATATGGCTACACCTTC.

The chain employs TRBV28 and TRBJ2-1, with 9 positions matching TRBD2. Germline V gene sequence: CDR1 MDHEN, CDR2 SYDVKM. The CDR3 covers 16 residues. J was trimmed by 0 bases and V by 4 bases; bases with no gene match: 4. In DNA form, the CDR3 reads TGTGCCAGCAGTTCTAGCGGGGCGAGCTCCTACAATGAGCAGTTCTTC. It codes for CASSSSGASSYNEQFF.

This clone was counted between two and nine times. This rearrangement joins TRBV5-6 to TRBJ2-6; perhaps TRBD2 as D (5 bases). The germline V gene encodes CDR1 SGHDT and CDR2 YYEEEE. V lost 0 bases to trimming and J lost 0 bases, with 10 bases between them. The CDR3 extends over 17 amino acids. The CDR3 DNA is TGTGCCAGCAGCTTGGCCTCAACTAGCTCTGGGGCCAACGTCCTGACTTTC. Protein: CASSLASTSSGANVLTF.

This clone was picked up one time. The rearrangement joins TRBV27 to TRBJ2-1; 10 bases fit TRBD1. The CDR3 totals 16 residues. The V and J ends lost 2 bases and 2 bases, in that order; junction bases with no gene match: 3. Per germline, CDR1 MNHEY and CDR2 SMNVEV (reference sequence). The CDR3 reads CASSLTGTGAYNEQFF. CDR3 DNA: TGTGCCAGCAGTTTAACCGGGACAGGGGCCTACAATGAGCAGTTCTTC.

The V call is TRBV5-6, the J call TRBJ2-1, with 11 bases lining up with TRBD2. Germline V CDR1 and CDR2: SGHDT, YYEEEE. The V and J ends lost 1 base and 4 bases, in that order; junction bases with no gene match: 4. There are 16 residues in the CDR3. The CDR3 is CASSLLGLAGYNEQFF. CDR3 in DNA: TGTGCCAGCAGCTTGCTTGGACTAGCGGGTTACAATGAGCAGTTCTTC.

The CDR3, as DNA: TGTGCCAGCAGTTCACTAGCGGGAGTTGCCTACGAGCAGTACTTC. Translating gives CASSSLAGVAYEQYF. The chain carries TRBV5-8 and TRBJ2-7, with 11 positions matching TRBD2. J lost 2 bases, V lost 5 bases, and 6 bases had no gene match. Germline V CDR1 and CDR2: SGHTS, YDEGEE. CDR3 length equals 15 residues.

This chain uses TRBV7-7 with TRBJ2-2; 7 nucleotides match TRBD1. Germline CDR1 and CDR2: SSHAT and FNYEAQ (reference sequence). With 5 bases clipped from V and 0 bases from J, the junction kept 6 bases outside the gene matches. The CDR3 runs to 16 residues. In DNA form, the CDR3 reads TGTGCCAGCAGCGCTGCCGGGACAGCGAACACCGGGGAGCTGTTTTTT. It translates to CASSAAGTANTGELFF.

The rearrangement uses TRBV16 and TRBJ2-7, with D perhaps matching TRBD1 (7 bases). Trimming pared 2 bases from V and 7 bases from J, leaving 12 bases between. Germline V gene data show CDR1 as KGHSY and CDR2 as FQNENV. This CDR3 contains 13 residues. CDR3 sequence reads: CASSQDRAGEQYF. CDR3 DNA sequence: TGTGCCAGCAGCCAAGACAGGGCGGGGGAGCAGTACTTC. Using reference TRBV16 and TRBJ2-7 for the parts outside the CDR3, the full variable domain is GEEVAQTPKHLVRGEGQKAKLYCAPIKGHSYVFWYQQVLKNEFKFLISFQNENVFDETGMPKERFSAKCLPNSPCSLEIQATKLEDSAVYFCASSQDRAGEQYFGPGTRLTVT.

This clone was counted a single time. The J gene is TRBJ1-1, the V gene TRBV5-4; 7 bases line up with TRBD1. There are 13 residues in the CDR3. Unmatched junction bases numbered 8, after V lost 6 bases and J lost 6 bases. Germline assignment: CDR1 SGHNT and CDR2 YYREEE (reference sequence). This CDR3 is CASIKAGGAEAFF. The CDR3 DNA reads as TGTGCCAGCATTAAGGCAGGGGGTGCTGAAGCTTTCTTT.

The chain links TRBV6-6 to TRBJ2-1; tentative D call: TRBD2 (6 bases). From germline, CDR1 is MNHNY and CDR2 SVGAGI (reference sequence). CDR3 length: 13 amino acids. V dropped 7 bases and J dropped 3 bases, with 10 bases sitting between them. The CDR3 DNA reads as TGTGCCAGCAAGGAGGGCGACTACAATGAGCAGTTCTTC. This sequence encodes CASKEGDYNEQFF.